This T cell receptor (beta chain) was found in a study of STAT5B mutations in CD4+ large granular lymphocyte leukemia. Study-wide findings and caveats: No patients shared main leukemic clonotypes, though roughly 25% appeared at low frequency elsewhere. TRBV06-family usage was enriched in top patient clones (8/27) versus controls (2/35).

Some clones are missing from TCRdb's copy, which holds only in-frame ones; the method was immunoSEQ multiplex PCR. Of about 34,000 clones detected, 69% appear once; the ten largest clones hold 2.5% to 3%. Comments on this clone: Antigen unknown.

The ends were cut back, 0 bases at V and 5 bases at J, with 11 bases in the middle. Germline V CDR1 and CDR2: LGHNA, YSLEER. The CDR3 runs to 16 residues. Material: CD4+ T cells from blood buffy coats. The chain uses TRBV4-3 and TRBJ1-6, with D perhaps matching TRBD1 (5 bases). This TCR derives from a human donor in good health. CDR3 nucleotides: TGCGCCAGCAGCCAAGATCCCACAGGTCATAATTCACCCCTCCACTTT. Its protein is CASSQDPTGHNSPLHF.